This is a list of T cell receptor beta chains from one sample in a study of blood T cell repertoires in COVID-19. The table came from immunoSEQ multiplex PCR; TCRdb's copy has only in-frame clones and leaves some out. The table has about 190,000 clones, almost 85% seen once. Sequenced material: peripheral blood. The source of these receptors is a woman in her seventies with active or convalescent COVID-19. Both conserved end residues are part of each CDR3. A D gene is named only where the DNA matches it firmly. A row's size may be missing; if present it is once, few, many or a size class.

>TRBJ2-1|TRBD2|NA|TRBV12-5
TGTGCTAGTGGCCTAGCGGTGATCGAGCTCCATGAGCAGTTCTTC
CASGLAVIELHEQFF
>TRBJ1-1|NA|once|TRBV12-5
TGTGCTAGTGGTTTGGCAACGGGGAACACTGAAGCTTTCTTT
CASGLATGNTEAFF
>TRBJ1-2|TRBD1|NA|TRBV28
TGTGCCAGCAGTTTTGGACAGGGGTCCCGTGTTTTTTACTATGGCTACACCTTC
CASSFGQGSRVFYYGYTF
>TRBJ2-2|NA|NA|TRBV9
TGTGCCAGCAGCACGGGACAGCTAGGAGGGGTTACCGGGGAGCTGTTTTTT
CASSTGQLGGVTGELFF
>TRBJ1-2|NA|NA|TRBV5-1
TGCGCCAGCAGCTTATCAGCTAACTATGGCTACACCTTC
CASSLSANYGYTF
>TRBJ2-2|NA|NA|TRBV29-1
TGCAGCGTTGACACGAACACCGGGGAGCTGTTTTTT
CSVDTNTGELFF
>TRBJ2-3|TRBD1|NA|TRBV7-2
TGTGCCAGCAGCTCCCAGACAGGGATCACAGATACGCAGTATTTT
CASSSQTGITDTQYF
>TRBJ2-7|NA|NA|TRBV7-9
TGTGCCAGCAGCTTCACGATGGGGGCAGACTACGAGCAGTACTTC
CASSFTMGADYEQYF
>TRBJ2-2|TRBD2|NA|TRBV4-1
TGCGCCAGCAGCCAAGTGTCTAGCGGGAGGGGCAACACCGGGGAGCTGTTTTTT
CASSQVSSGRGNTGELFF
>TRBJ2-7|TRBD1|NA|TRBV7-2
TGTGCCAGCAGCCAACGACAGGGGGCGAACGAGCAGTACTTC
CASSQRQGANEQYF
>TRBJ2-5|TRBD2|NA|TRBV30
TGTGCCTGGACCCCCGGGGGGGTTCAAGAGACCCAGTACTTC
CAWTPGGVQETQYF
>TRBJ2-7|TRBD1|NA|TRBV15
TGTGCCACCAGCAGAGAGAGGGGGCTCGAGCAGTACTTC
CATSRERGLEQYF
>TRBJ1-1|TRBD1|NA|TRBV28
TGTGCCAGCAGGGGACAGGGGGCGGCTGAAGCTTTCTTT
CASRGQGAAEAFF
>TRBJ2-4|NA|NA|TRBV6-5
TGTGCCACCCGTACCAAAAACATTCAGTACTTC
CATRTKNIQYF
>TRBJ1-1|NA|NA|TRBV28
TGTGCCAGCAGCCTTAACCGGGAAGCTTTCTTT
CASSLNREAFF
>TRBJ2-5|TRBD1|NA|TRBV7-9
TGTGCCAGCAGCTTAGCCGACAGGGGGTGGGTGTACTTC
CASSLADRGWVYF
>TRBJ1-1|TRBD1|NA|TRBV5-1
TGCGCCAGCAGCTTGGGTACTACTCACAGGGGGCCGGACACTGAAGCTTTCTTT
CASSLGTTHRGPDTEAFF
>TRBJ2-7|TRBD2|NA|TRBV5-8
TGTGCCAGCATCCCATACGGGGAGGGAGTCGTCGAGCAGTACTTC
CASIPYGEGVVEQYF
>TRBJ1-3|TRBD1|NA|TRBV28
TGTGCCAGCTGGGGGGACAGGGCCGCTGGAAACACCATATATTTT
CASWGDRAAGNTIYF
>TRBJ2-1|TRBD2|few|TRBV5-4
TGTGCCAGCAGGGGGGCGCTAGCGGGAGGTAGCAATGAGCAGTTCTTC
CASRGALAGGSNEQFF
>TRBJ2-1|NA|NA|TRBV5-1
TGCGCCAGCAGCTTGACCCGCATGACAGTTTACAATGAGCAGTTCTTC
CASSLTRMTVYNEQFF
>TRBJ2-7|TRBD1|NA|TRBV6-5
TGTGCCAGCAGTTACGACAGGGTAAACTACGAGCAGTACTTC
CASSYDRVNYEQYF
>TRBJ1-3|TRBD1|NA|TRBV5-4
TGTGCCAGCAGCTCAGGGGGAGCTGGAAACACCATATATTTT
CASSSGGAGNTIYF
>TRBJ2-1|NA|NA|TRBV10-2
TGCGCCAGCCATACCAGGGCTCGCGGGAAGTACAATGAGCAGTTCTTC
CASHTRARGKYNEQFF
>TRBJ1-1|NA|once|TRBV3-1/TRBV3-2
TGTGCCAGCAGCCAAGCATTCATGAACACTGAAGCTTTCTTT
CASSQAFMNTEAFF
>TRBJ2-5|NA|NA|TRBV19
TGTGCCAGTAGTCTCCGACTCTATCCCTTGGGGACCCAGTACTTC
CASSLRLYPLGTQYF
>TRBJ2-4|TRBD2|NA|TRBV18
TGTGCCAGCTCACCGGGCGGGAGTAAGGGGATTCAGTACTTC
CASSPGGSKGIQYF
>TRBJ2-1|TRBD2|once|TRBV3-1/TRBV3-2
TGTGCCAGCAGCCGGTCAGGAGCGGGAGGGGTCCATGAGCAGTTCTTC
CASSRSGAGGVHEQFF
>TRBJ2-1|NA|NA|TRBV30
TGTGCCTCGACTTACTTTCAGGGAAGGTGGTGGAATGAGCAGTTCTTC
CASTYFQGRWWNEQFF
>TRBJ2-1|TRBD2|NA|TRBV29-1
TGCAGCGGGGGGACTAGCGCCTACAATGAGCAGTTCTTC
CSGGTSAYNEQFF
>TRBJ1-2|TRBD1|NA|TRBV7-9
TGTGCCAGCAGCCGCGCGGGAGGACAGGGGGCTCGGGGAGACTACACCTTC
CASSRAGGQGARGDYTF
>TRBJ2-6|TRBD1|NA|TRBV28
TGTGCCAGCAGCCCAATACTGTGGCCAGGGGGATCAGGGGCCAACGTCCTGACTTTC
CASSPILWPGGSGANVLTF
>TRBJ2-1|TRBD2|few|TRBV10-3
TGTGCCGTCCAAGCTAGCGGGAGTAATAATGAGCAGTTCTTC
CAVQASGSNNEQFF
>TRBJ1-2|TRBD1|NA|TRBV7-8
TGTGCCAGCAGCTCACCGGGACAGGGGGATAGGTATGGCTACACCTTC
CASSSPGQGDRYGYTF
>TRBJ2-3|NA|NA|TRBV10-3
TGTGCCATCAACAGTGCGGGACGGGGCACAGATACGCAGTATTTT
CAINSAGRGTDTQYF
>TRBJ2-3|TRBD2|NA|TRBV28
TGTGCCAGCAGTTCTTCCCTCCCGGGAGGAGGGGATACGCAGTATTTT
CASSSSLPGGGDTQYF
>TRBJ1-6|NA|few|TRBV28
TGTGCCAGCAGTTTAGCAGGGATCAATTCACCCCTCCACTTT
CASSLAGINSPLHF
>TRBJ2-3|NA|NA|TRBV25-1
TGTGCCAGCGGCTCACTAGGGCCTTCAGATACGCAGTATTTT
CASGSLGPSDTQYF
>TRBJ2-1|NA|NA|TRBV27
TGTGCCAGCAGTCGGGGAGGAGATTACAATGAGCAGTTCTTC
CASSRGGDYNEQFF
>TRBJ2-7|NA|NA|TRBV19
TGTGCCAGTAGTAACCCAGGTAGCTCCTACGAGCAGTACTTC
CASSNPGSSYEQYF
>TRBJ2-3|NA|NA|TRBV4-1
TGCGCCAGCAGCCACACCAGGGTGATGGGCACAGATACGCAGTATTTT
CASSHTRVMGTDTQYF
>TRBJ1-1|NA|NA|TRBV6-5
TGTGCCAGCAGTTACTCGTCGGGGGAAAGGAAAAGAGTAGCTTTCTTT
CASSYSSGERKRVAFF
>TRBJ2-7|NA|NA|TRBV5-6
TGTGCCAGCAGCTCCCTTGACAGAAAATACGAGCAGTACTTC
CASSSLDRKYEQYF
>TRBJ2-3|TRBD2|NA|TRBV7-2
TGTGCCAGCAGCAGCGTAGTGGGAGGGCCCCTTTTCACAGATACGCAGTATTTT
CASSSVVGGPLFTDTQYF
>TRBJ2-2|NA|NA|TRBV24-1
TGTGCCACCAGTCAAGTTAGCCCCGGGGAGCTGTTTTTT
CATSQVSPGELFF
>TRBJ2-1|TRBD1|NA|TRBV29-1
TGCAGCGTTGCGACAGGGGGCTCTTTAGATTATCAGTTCTTC
CSVATGGSLDYQFF
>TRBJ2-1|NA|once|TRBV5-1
TGCGCCAGCAGCCCCCGAAACAGTTACAATGAGCAGTTCTTC
CASSPRNSYNEQFF
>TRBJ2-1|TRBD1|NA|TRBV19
TGTGCCAGTAGTATCCCTACCGGGACAGGGGGCCATGAGCAGTTCTTC
CASSIPTGTGGHEQFF
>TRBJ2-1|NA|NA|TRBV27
TGTGCCAGCAGATATATTGGGACTCTCGGGACCGTCTACAATGAGCAGTTCTTC
CASRYIGTLGTVYNEQFF
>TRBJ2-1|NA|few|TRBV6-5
TGTGCCAGCCGACGGCCAGTAGCGTCCTACAATGAGCAGTTCTTC
CASRRPVASYNEQFF
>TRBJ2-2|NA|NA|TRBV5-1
TGCGCCAGCAGCTTAGAGGGCGTGGGGTCCGGGGAGCTGTTTTTT
CASSLEGVGSGELFF
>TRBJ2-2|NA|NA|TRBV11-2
TGTGCCAGCAGTTTCCGTACAGGGCTCAACACCGGGGAGCTGTTTTTT
CASSFRTGLNTGELFF